This T cell receptor beta chain originates from a study of metastatic and nonmetastatic thyroid tumors. Turning to the study itself: Repertoires of blood and of tissue (tumor or nodule) from malignant and benign thyroid patients were compared.

There were no patients who had received any treatment before thyroid surgery. Whole-study findings and limits: It was reportedly found that TCR beta diversity was significantly higher in malignant thyroid tumors than in benign nodules, a difference seen in both blood and tumor samples.

Authors' analysis steps: A papillary thyroid cancer distant-metastasis classifier was built from CDR3 differences across clinicopathological groups. TCRdb re-called the PCR reads via MiXCR. These V and J calls rely on TCRdb rather than the paper's analysis. The table records some 23,000 clones, about 13% of them present only once. The CDR3 extends over 16 amino acids. Trimming at V came to 0 bases and at J to 5 bases, leaving 7 bases not matched to a gene. Germline assignment: CDR1 DFQATT and CDR2 SNEGSKA (reference sequence). Of note for this clone: The antigen is unknown.

The V gene is TRBV20-1, the J gene TRBJ2-3; 11 bases line up with TRBD2. The specimen was blood. This TCR was recovered from a female donor with papillary thyroid cancer or a benign thyroid nodule (not recorded which). Some clones in this sample may be carry-over from other donors' samples. CDR3 DNA: TGCAGTGCTAGAGATAAACTAGCGGGAGTACGAGATACGCAGTATTTT. Encoded protein: CSARDKLAGVRDTQYF.